The sequence of this T cell receptor (beta chain) was determined in a study of blood T cells in healthy people across ages. Whole-study findings and limits: Strong correlation linked observed beta diversity and percent naive T cells. Unsorted PBMC material precluded a definitive naive versus antigen-experienced comparison.

Germline CDR1 DFQATT, CDR2 SNEGSKA (reference sequence). J was trimmed by 5 bases and V by 5 bases; bases with no gene match: 6. This CDR3 is 14 amino acids long. With a J-beta primer mix and a sample-barcoded 5' primer, a second PCR ran 7 to 11 cycles. Each CDR3 protein is one row after TCRdb ran MiXCR on the 5' RACE reads. The sample holds about 780,000 distinct CDR3 sequences; roughly 26% are singletons and the top ten take around 2.9%. In the case of this clonotype: Its target is not known.

These data were likewise used in another study, on T cells of mothers and their children. That work adds: Samples were obtained from three healthy Caucasian mothers and their six children. Primer M1S, used in the second PCR, introduced sample barcodes and 2-4 random nucleotides.

What was sequenced was blood. The V and J genes are TRBV20-1 and TRBJ2-5, with TRBD1 matching over 12 bases. The TCR was taken from a boy younger than 18 in good health. The CDR3 protein is CSAWDRGLGETQYF. As DNA, the CDR3 is TGCAGTGCTTGGGACAGGGGGCTTGGGGAGACCCAGTACTTC.